Following are 18 T cell receptor beta chains from one sample sequenced in a study of early T cells in non-severe SARS-CoV-2 infection. TCRdb analysed the 5' RACE reads with MiXCR anew, one entry per CDR3 protein. The table includes more than 45,000 distinct CDR3 sequences, 9.5% to 15% detected once. The specimen sequenced was whole blood. These TCRs come from an adult who was a healthcare worker with PCR-confirmed SARS-CoV-2 infection or an uninfected control (not recorded which).

A few counts support this clonotype. The chain recombines TRBV20-1 with TRBJ2-7; TRBD2 matches at 7 bases. Unmatched junction bases numbered 15, after V lost 6 bases and J lost 1 base. The CDR3 covers 16 residues. Germline loops: CDR1 DFQATT, CDR2 SNEGSKA (reference sequence). DNA for the CDR3: TGCAGTGCCGCCACCTCGGGGGGACGGGGATCCTACGAGCAGTACTTC. Translation gives CSAATSGGRGSYEQYF.

V is TRBV5-6 and J is TRBJ2-3, with 9 bases identical to TRBD2. The CDR3 contains 16 residues. The J segment lost 5 bases and the V segment lost 0 bases, leaving 7 bases of the junction unmatched. CDR1 is SGHDT and CDR2 is YYEEEE in the germline V gene. The CDR3 DNA reads as TGTGCCAGCAGCTTGGCCGCTAGCGGGATGGGAGATACGCAGTATTTT. This sequence encodes CASSLAASGMGDTQYF.

This clonotype was seen a handful of times. V and J are TRBV4-1 and TRBJ1-3; D is perhaps TRBD1 (5 bases). The CDR3 is 16 residues long. V lost 5 bases to trimming and J lost 0 bases, with 14 bases between them. Germline values: CDR1 MGHRA, CDR2 YSYEKL. CDR3 protein: CASSSGTASSGNTIYF. The DNA for the CDR3 is TGCGCCAGCAGCTCTGGGACGGCCAGCTCTGGAAACACCATATATTTT.

This clonotype appeared a few times. The CDR3 sequence: CAISELSSSYEQYF. Here the CDR3 DNA reads TGTGCCATCAGTGAACTATCGAGCTCCTACGAGCAGTACTTC. The chain recombines TRBV10-3 with TRBJ2-7; D unclear. The CDR3 covers 14 residues. Per germline, CDR1 ENHRY and CDR2 SYGVKD. The ends were cut back, 3 bases at V and 0 bases at J, with 9 bases in the middle.

This chain links TRBV30 with TRBJ2-7; TRBD1 aligns across 10 bases. Germline assignment: CDR1 GTSNPN and CDR2 SVGIG (reference sequence). This CDR3 is 14 amino acids long. The CDR3 nucleotides read TGTGCGGGAGGTAGGACAGGGGGGCTTCGCGAGCAGTACTTC. Encoded protein: CAGGRTGGLREQYF.

This clonotype was detected ten times or more. The chain is built from TRBV5-1 and TRBJ2-2, with D perhaps TRBD1 (6 bases). The CDR3 runs to 13 residues. Germline CDR1 and CDR2: SGHRS and YFSETQ. V was clipped by 0 bases and J by 7 bases, with 7 bases between them. The CDR3 spells CASSLVDSGELFF. CDR3 coding DNA: TGCGCCAGCAGCTTGGTGGACAGCGGGGAGCTGTTTTTT.

This chain connects TRBV2 to TRBJ1-2; D uncertain. The CDR3 consists of 14 residues. The germline gives CDR1 SNHLY, CDR2 FYNNEI. Deletions cut 5 bases from V and 4 bases from J, with 14 bases between. DNA of the CDR3: TGTGCCAGCAGTCAAGGCCGAGAGAGCTATGGCTACACCTTC. Amino acids: CASSQGRESYGYTF.

The genes are TRBV6-5 and TRBJ2-2; 13 bases are a match to TRBD2. CDR1 and CDR2 from the germline V gene are MNHEY and SVGAGI. Losses at the gene ends were 3 bases for V and 2 bases for J; bases not matched to a gene: 6. CDR3 length: 18 residues. CDR3 protein: CASSYRTSGSSNTGELFF. CDR3 DNA: TGTGCCAGCAGTTATAGGACTAGCGGGAGTTCTAACACCGGGGAGCTGTTTTTT.

The rearrangement uses TRBV7-9 and TRBJ1-1; TRBD1 is a possible D gene (5 bases). Trimming pared 11 bases from V and 0 bases from J, leaving 19 bases between. The CDR3 covers 15 residues. Germline V gene lookup returns CDR1 SEHNR and CDR2 FQNEAQ (reference sequence). The CDR3 spells CAPEGETALNTEAFF. The CDR3 region has the DNA TGTGCCCCCGAAGGTGAGACAGCCTTGAACACTGAAGCTTTCTTT.

This clonotype was observed a few times. The chain has TRBV6-6 and TRBJ2-2, with TRBD1 identical over 7 bases. From germline, CDR1 is MNHNY and CDR2 SVGAGI (reference sequence). This CDR3 is 15 amino acids long. The J segment lost 0 bases and the V segment lost 4 bases, leaving 2 bases of the junction unmatched. The DNA of the CDR3 is TGTGCCAGCAGTTCAACAGGGGCGAACACCGGGGAGCTGTTTTTT. Translated: CASSSTGANTGELFF.

The table lists this clonotype with a few counts. V and J are TRBV7-6 and TRBJ1-3; unclear D gene. Trimming removed 8 bases from V and 0 bases from J, with 11 bases in between. This CDR3 contains 14 residues. CDR1 is SGHVS, CDR2 FNYEAQ, per germline. The CDR3 region is CASGPELSGNTIYF. In DNA form, the CDR3 reads TGTGCCAGCGGCCCGGAGCTCTCTGGAAACACCATATATTTT. Together with reference TRBV7-6 and TRBJ1-3, the CDR3 gives the full variable domain: GAGVSQSPRYKVTKRGQDVALRCDPISGHVSLYWYRQALGQGPEFLTYFNYEAQQDKSGLPNDRFSAERPEGSISTLTIQRTEQRDSAMYRCASGPELSGNTIYFGEGSWLTVV.

This clonotype has just a few counts. The chain employs TRBV7-6 and TRBJ2-4; perhaps TRBD2 as D (6 bases). V lost 1 base and J lost 8, with 15 bases in between. Germline assignment: CDR1 SGHVS and CDR2 FNYEAQ. This CDR3 spans 15 amino acids. CDR3: CASSLGVGVADIQYF. The CDR3 DNA sequence: TGTGCCAGCAGCTTAGGCGTTGGGGTAGCGGACATTCAGTACTTC.

The CDR3 reads CASRSTGGQETQYF. CDR3 sequence (DNA): TGTGCCAGCAGGTCCACAGGGGGGCAAGAGACCCAGTACTTC. The V call is TRBV5-6, the J call TRBJ2-5, with 8 bases fitting TRBD1. V shed 5 bases, J shed 2 bases, and the junction held 5 bases outside the gene matches. The CDR3 loop spans 14 amino acids. Germline V gene data show CDR1 as SGHDT and CDR2 as YYEEEE.

This clonotype came up many times. Here the CDR3 reads CATSEDGTAFF. As DNA, the CDR3 is TGTGCCACCAGTGAGGACGGAACGGCTTTCTTT. The V call is TRBV24-1, the J call TRBJ1-1; D is unresolved. Germline CDR1 reads KGHDR; CDR2 reads SFDVKD. The CDR3 is made up of 11 amino acids. V was clipped by 4 bases and J by 11 bases, with 10 bases between them.

This clonotype occurred many times. The chain couples TRBV5-1 to TRBJ2-2, with 7 positions matching TRBD2. After removal of 4 bases from V and 4 bases from J, the junction contained 13 bases not matched to a gene. There are 17 residues in the CDR3. Germline-derived CDR1 and CDR2 are SGHRS and YFSETQ. The CDR3, as DNA: TGCGCCAGCAGCCCTTGGAGGTCGGGAGGCCCCACCGGGGAGCTGTTTTTT. This gives the protein CASSPWRSGGPTGELFF. Looking up the rest from reference TRBV5-1 and TRBJ2-2 gives the full variable domain: KAGVTQTPRYLIKTRGQQVTLSCSPISGHRSVSWYQQTPGQGLQFLFEYFSETQRNKGNFPGRFSGRQFSNSRSEMNVSTLELGDSALYLCASSPWRSGGPTGELFFGEGSRLTVL.

The V call is TRBV7-6, the J call TRBJ1-2, with 7 bases matching TRBD1. V gave up 3 bases and J gave up 6 bases; unmatched junction bases: 13. Germline CDR1 and CDR2: SGHVS and FNYEAQ. CDR3 length: 16 amino acids. CDR3 sequence: CASSFRGPDSYDGYTF. The CDR3 DNA sequence: TGTGCCAGCAGCTTTAGGGGGCCGGACTCTTACGATGGCTACACCTTC.

This clonotype was observed a few times. The rearrangement links TRBV7-9 to TRBJ2-7; possible D gene TRBD2, 5 bases. The CDR3 is made up of 14 amino acids. The V and J ends lost 2 bases and 0 bases respectively, with 8 bases between them. Germline values: CDR1 SEHNR, CDR2 FQNEAQ (reference sequence). CDR3 DNA sequence: TGTGCCAGCAGCTTAAGCGGTTACTCCTACGAGCAGTACTTC. Its translation: CASSLSGYSYEQYF.

This clonotype was picked up many times. The chain combines TRBV28 with TRBJ2-7; 7 bases are shared with TRBD1. The CDR3 covers 14 residues. V gave up 5 bases and J gave up 2 bases; unmatched junction bases: 6. CDR1 is MDHEN and CDR2 is SYDVKM in the germline V gene. CDR3 sequence reads: CASSTWDSTYEQYF. As DNA, the CDR3 is TGTGCCAGCAGTACGTGGGACAGTACCTACGAGCAGTACTTC.